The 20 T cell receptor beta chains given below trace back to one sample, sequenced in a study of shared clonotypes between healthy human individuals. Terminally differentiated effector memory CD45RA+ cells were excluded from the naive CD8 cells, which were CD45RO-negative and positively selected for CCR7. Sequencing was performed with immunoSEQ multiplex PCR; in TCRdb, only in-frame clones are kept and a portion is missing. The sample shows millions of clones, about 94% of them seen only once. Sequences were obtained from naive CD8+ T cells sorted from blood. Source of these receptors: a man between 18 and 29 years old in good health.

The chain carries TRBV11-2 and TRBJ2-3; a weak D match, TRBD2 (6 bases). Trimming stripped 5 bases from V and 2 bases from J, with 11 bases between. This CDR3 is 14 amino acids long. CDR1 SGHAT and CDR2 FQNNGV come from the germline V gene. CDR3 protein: CASSTRLDTDTQYF. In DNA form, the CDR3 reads TGTGCCAGCAGCACGCGACTAGACACAGATACGCAGTATTTT.

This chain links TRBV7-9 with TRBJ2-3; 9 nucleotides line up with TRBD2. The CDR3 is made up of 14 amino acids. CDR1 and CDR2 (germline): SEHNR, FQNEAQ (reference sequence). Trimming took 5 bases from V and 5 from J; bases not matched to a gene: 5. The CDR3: CASSASGVGDTQYF. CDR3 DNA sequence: TGTGCCAGCAGCGCTAGCGGGGTGGGAGATACGCAGTATTTT.

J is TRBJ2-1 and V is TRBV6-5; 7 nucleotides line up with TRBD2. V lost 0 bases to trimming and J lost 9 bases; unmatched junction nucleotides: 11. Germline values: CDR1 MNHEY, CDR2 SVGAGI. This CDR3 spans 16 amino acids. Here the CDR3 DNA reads TGTGCCAGCAGTTACTCGTGGGAGGGAATACATGGTGAGCAGTTCTTC. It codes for CASSYSWEGIHGEQFF.

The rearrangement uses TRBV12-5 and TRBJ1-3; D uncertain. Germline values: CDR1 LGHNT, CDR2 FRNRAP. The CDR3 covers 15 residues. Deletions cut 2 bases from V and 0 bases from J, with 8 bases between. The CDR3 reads CASGLLGLSGNTIYF. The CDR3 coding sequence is TGTGCTAGTGGTTTGTTAGGACTCTCTGGAAACACCATATATTTT.

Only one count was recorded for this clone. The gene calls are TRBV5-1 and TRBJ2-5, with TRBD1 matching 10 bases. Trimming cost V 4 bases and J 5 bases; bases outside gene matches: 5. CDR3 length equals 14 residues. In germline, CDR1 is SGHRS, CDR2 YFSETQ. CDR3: CASSAGQGWETQYF. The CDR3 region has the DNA TGCGCCAGCAGCGCGGGACAGGGGTGGGAGACCCAGTACTTC.

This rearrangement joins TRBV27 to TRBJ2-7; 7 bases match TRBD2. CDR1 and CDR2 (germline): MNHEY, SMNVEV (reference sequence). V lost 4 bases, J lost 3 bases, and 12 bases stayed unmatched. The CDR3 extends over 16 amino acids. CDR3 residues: CASSSGLTGGGYEQYF. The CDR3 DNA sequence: TGTGCCAGCAGTTCTGGACTGACGGGGGGAGGCTACGAGCAGTACTTC.

CDR3 DNA: TGTGCCAGCAGTACCAGAGGTTCACTAGCGGAACACGAGCAGTACTTC. The encoded protein is CASSTRGSLAEHEQYF. The chain has TRBV28 and TRBJ2-7, with TRBD2 identical over 8 bases. The junction had 14 bases not matched to a gene; V was cut back by 5 bases and J by 5 bases. The CDR3 extends over 16 amino acids. Germline loops: CDR1 MDHEN, CDR2 SYDVKM.

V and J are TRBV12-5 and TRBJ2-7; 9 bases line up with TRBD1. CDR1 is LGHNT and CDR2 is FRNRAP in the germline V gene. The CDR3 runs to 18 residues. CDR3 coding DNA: TGTGCCTGTCGTCCGGGACAGGGACCTTCTCGTCGCTCCTACGAGCAGTACTTC. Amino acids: CACRPGQGPSRRSYEQYF.

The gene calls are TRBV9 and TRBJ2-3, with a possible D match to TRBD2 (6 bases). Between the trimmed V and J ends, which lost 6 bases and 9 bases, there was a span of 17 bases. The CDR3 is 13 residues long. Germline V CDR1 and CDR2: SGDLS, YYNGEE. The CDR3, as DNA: TGTGCCAGCAAGGCTAGCGATTCAGGAACGCAGTATTTT. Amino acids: CASKASDSGTQYF.

This chain's CDR3 is CASSWDAAAQETQYF. CDR3 nucleotide sequence: TGCGCCAGCAGCTGGGACGCCGCAGCCCAAGAGACCCAGTACTTC. This chain links TRBV5-1 with TRBJ2-5; D possibly matches TRBD1 or TRBD2 (5 bases each). The V gene lost 3 bases and the J gene lost 1 base, with 13 bases spanning the gap. The length of the CDR3 is 15 residues. Germline V gives CDR1 SGHRS, CDR2 YFSETQ.

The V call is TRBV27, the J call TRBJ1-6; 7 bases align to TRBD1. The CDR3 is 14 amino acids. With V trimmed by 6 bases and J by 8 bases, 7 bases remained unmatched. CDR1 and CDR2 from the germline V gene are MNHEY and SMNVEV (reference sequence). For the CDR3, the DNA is TGTGCCAGCAGCTTGACAGGGAATGATTCACCCCTCCACTTT. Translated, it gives CASSLTGNDSPLHF.

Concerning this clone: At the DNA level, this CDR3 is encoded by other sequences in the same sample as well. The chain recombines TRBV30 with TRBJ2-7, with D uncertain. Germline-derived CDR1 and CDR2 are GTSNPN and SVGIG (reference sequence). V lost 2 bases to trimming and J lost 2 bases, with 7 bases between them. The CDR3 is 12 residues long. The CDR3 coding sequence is TGTGCCTGGAGTCGAACCACCTACGAGCAGTACTTC. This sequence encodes CAWSRTTYEQYF.

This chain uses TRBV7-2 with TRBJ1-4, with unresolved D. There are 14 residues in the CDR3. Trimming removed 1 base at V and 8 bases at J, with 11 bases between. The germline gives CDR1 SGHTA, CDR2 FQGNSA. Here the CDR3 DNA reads TGTGCCAGCAGCTTAGTATCGGGTCAGGAAAAACTGTTTTTT. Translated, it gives CASSLVSGQEKLFF.

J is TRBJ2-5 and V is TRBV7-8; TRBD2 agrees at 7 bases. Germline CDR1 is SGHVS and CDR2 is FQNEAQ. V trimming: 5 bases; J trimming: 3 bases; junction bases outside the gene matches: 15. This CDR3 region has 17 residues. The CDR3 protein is CASSPLGGSGGKETQYF. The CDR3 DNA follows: TGTGCCAGCAGCCCCCTCGGCGGTTCGGGGGGTAAAGAGACCCAGTACTTC.

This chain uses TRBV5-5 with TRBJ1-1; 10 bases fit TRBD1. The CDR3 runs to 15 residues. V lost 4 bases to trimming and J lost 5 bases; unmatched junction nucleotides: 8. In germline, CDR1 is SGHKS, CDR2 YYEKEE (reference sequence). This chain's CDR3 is CASSAGQGVVTEAFF. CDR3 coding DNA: TGTGCCAGCAGCGCCGGACAGGGGGTGGTTACTGAAGCTTTCTTT.

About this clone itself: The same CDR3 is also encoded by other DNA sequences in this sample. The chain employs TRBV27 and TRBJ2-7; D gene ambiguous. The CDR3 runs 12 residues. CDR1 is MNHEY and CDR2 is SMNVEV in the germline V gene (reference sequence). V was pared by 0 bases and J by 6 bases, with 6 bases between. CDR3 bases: TGTGCCAGCAGTTTATCGTCCGGCGAGCAGTACTTC. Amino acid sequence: CASSLSSGEQYF.

DNA of the CDR3: TGTGCCAGCAGCTTAACGCAGAACACTGAAGCTTTCTTT. The encoded protein is CASSLTQNTEAFF. The chain combines TRBV7-3 with TRBJ1-1; D gene uncertain. The CDR3 sequence is 13 residues long. Deletions cut 0 bases from V and 1 base from J, with 3 bases between. CDR1 is SGHTA and CDR2 is FQGTGA in the germline V gene. Full variable domain (missing parts from reference TRBV7-3 and TRBJ1-1): GAGVSQTPSNKVTEKGKYVELRCDPISGHTALYWYRQSLGQGPEFLIYFQGTGAADDSGLPNDRFFAVRPEGSVSTLKIQRTERGDSAVYLCASSLTQNTEAFFGQGTRLTVV.

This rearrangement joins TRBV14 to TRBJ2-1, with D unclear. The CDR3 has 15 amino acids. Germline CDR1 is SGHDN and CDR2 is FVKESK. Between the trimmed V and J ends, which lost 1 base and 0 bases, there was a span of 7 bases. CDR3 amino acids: CASSQGRGSYNEQFF. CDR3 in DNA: TGTGCCAGCAGCCAAGGCCGTGGCTCCTACAATGAGCAGTTCTTC.

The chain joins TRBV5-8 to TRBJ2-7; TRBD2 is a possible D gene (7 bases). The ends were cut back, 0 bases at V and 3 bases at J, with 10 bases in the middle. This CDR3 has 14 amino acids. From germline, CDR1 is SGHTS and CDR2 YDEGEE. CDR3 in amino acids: CASSLEGGGYEQYF. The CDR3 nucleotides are TGTGCCAGCAGCTTGGAGGGAGGGGGCTACGAGCAGTACTTC.

The CDR3 loop reads CSAVFLVTDTQYF. The CDR3 DNA is TGCAGCGCGGTATTTCTTGTCACAGATACGCAGTATTTT. The J gene is TRBJ2-3, the V gene TRBV29-1; D unclear. With 7 bases removed from V and 2 bases from J, the gap between germline ends came to 13 bases. The CDR3 runs to 13 residues. Germline V gene lookup returns CDR1 SQVTM and CDR2 ANQGSEA.